This T cell receptor (beta chain) was identified during a study of T cell changes during pregnancy in multiple sclerosis. Produced via immunoSEQ multiplex PCR; TCRdb's table is partial and in-frame only. The sample holds about 73,000 clones, roughly 92% seen once. Deletions cut 0 bases from V and 0 bases from J, with 11 bases between. In germline, CDR1 is LGHNA, CDR2 YSLEER. This CDR3 has 17 residues. Source: peripheral blood, taken in the third trimester of pregnancy. The sequence was obtained from a female donor in good health, enrolled as a control in a pregnancy study. The gene calls are TRBV4-3 and TRBJ2-2, with a tentative D call TRBD2 (5 bases). In nucleotides, the CDR3 is TGCGCCAGCAGCCAAGATTCTAGAGGGTCGAACACCGGGGAGCTGTTTTTT. Translated, it gives CASSQDSRGSNTGELFF.